These T cell receptor beta chains were read from a single sample in a study of shared clonotypes between healthy human individuals. Data came from immunoSEQ multiplex PCR; TCRdb stores just in-frame clones and leaves some out. The data hold around 2.5 million clones, with under 95% observed a single time. The sequencing sample was made of naive CD4+ T cells from PBMCs. These receptors all stem from a man aged 18-30 years in good health. Some clones in this sample may be carry-over from other donors' samples. Both conserved end residues are part of each CDR3. The D gene is left open where the match is weak. Rows give clone size only sometimes, using once, few, many, or a class for an expanded clone.

abundance	d_gene	v_gene	j_gene	len	CDR3aa	CDR3nt
NA	TRBD1	TRBV4-3	TRBJ1-5	14	CASSPTGGYQPQHF	TGCGCCAGCAGCCCCACAGGGGGTTACCAGCCCCAGCATTTT
NA	NA	TRBV15	TRBJ1-3	16	CATSRGGRGPGNTIYF	TGTGCCACCAGCAGAGGGGGGAGGGGACCTGGAAACACCATATATTTT
NA	TRBD1	TRBV4-3	TRBJ1-2	15	CASSQIQGATSGYTF	TGCGCCAGCAGCCAAATACAGGGGGCTACCTCTGGCTACACCTTC
NA	NA	TRBV2	TRBJ2-1	12	CASSEGHDEQFF	TGTGCCAGCAGTGAAGGTCACGATGAGCAGTTCTTC
NA	NA	TRBV28	TRBJ2-4	12	CASRSSGNIQYF	TGTGCCAGCAGAAGCTCTGGGAACATTCAGTACTTC
NA	NA	TRBV7-8	TRBJ1-1	15	CASSVTPEGRTMAFF	TGTGCCAGCAGCGTAACACCCGAGGGGCGGACTATGGCTTTCTTT
NA	NA	TRBV6-6	TRBJ1-2	12	CASTPDRNGYTF	TGTGCCAGCACCCCAGACAGGAATGGCTACACCTTC
once	TRBD1	TRBV29-1	TRBJ2-5	12	CSVEDGKGQGNF	TGCAGCGTTGAAGATGGGAAGGGACAGGGCAACTTC
NA	NA	TRBV28	TRBJ2-4	15	CASRSNRALGNIQYF	TGTGCCAGCAGAAGCAACAGGGCCCTCGGAAACATTCAGTACTTC
NA	NA	TRBV19	TRBJ1-3	14	CASSIVGAGNTIYF	TGTGCCAGTAGTATAGTCGGGGCTGGAAACACCATATATTTT
NA	TRBD1	TRBV28	TRBJ1-5	15	CASSRGPALIQPQHF	TGTGCCAGCAGCAGGGGGCCGGCCCTAATTCAGCCCCAGCATTTT
NA	NA	TRBV7-9	TRBJ2-3	16	CASSLVGGPNTDTQYF	TGTGCCAGCAGCTTAGTGGGGGGCCCCAACACAGATACGCAGTATTTT
NA	TRBD1	TRBV29-1	TRBJ1-1	12	CSAVTGYTEAFF	TGCAGCGCCGTGACAGGGTACACTGAAGCTTTCTTT
NA	TRBD2	TRBV2	TRBJ2-7	17	CASSSTGGGRSLIEQYF	TGTGCCAGCAGTTCCACCGGGGGGGGGCGGAGCCTGATTGAGCAGTACTTC
NA	NA	TRBV19	TRBJ1-2	16	CASRSRSGTEFYGYTF	TGTGCCAGTAGATCGCGCTCCGGGACGGAGTTCTATGGCTACACCTTC
NA	NA	TRBV5-1	TRBJ2-3	17	CASSLEVQGSGGDTQYF	TGCGCCAGCAGCTTAGAAGTACAGGGTTCCGGGGGCGATACGCAGTATTTT
NA	NA	TRBV4-3	TRBJ2-2	17	CASSQDSGAWNTGELFF	TGCGCCAGCAGCCAAGATAGTGGGGCGTGGAACACCGGGGAGCTGTTTTTT
NA	NA	TRBV5-4	TRBJ1-3	15	CASSLAREGGNTIYF	TGTGCCAGCAGCTTGGCCAGGGAAGGCGGAAACACCATATATTTT
NA	NA	TRBV14	TRBJ2-5	16	CASSHPSGHFQETQYF	TGTGCCAGCAGCCACCCCTCTGGGCACTTCCAAGAGACCCAGTACTTC